The 4 T cell receptor beta chains reported below all come from one sample, sequenced in a study of glioma-infiltrating T cells after dendritic cell vaccination. The table came from immunoSEQ multiplex PCR; TCRdb's copy has only in-frame clones and leaves some out. This sample has 60,000 or so clones, with 86% found just once. Indicated time point: after dendritic cell vaccination, including at tumor progression/relapse. The sequenced sample was blood, obtained after dendritic cell vaccination. These receptors all come from a human donor with glioblastoma.

V usage is TRBV5-1 and J usage is TRBJ1-2; D is possibly TRBD1 (6 bases). Trimming left V 2 bases short and J 10 bases short, with 18 bases between. Germline V gene sequence: CDR1 SGHRS, CDR2 YFSETQ. This CDR3 spans 14 amino acids. The DNA of the CDR3 is TGCGCCAGCAGCTTAATGACAGGTGCCGGAGACTACACCTTC. This sequence encodes CASSLMTGAGDYTF.

The V gene is TRBV2, the J gene TRBJ1-1; D gene uncertain. This CDR3 region has 15 residues. V lost 6 bases and J lost 0, with 14 bases in between. Germline V CDR1 and CDR2: SNHLY, FYNNEI. CDR3: CASRTIGEMNTEAFF. In nucleotides, the CDR3 is TGTGCCAGCAGGACGATTGGGGAGATGAACACTGAAGCTTTCTTT.

CDR3 bases: TGTGCCACCAGCAGAGGGGACAGCCGAGCTTTCTTT. Protein product: CATSRGDSRAFF. The rearrangement links TRBV15 to TRBJ1-1, with 7 bases lining up with TRBD1. This CDR3 spans 12 amino acids. V was clipped by 1 base and J by 10 bases; unmatched bases: 3. Germline V lookup: CDR1 LNHNV, CDR2 YYDKDF (reference sequence).

The chain joins TRBV19 to TRBJ2-3; weak D call: TRBD2 (6 bases). The V and J ends lost 4 bases and 7 bases respectively, with 21 bases between them. Germline V gene lookup returns CDR1 LNHDA and CDR2 SQIVND (reference sequence). The CDR3 covers 16 residues. CDR3 region: CASSSLRAGTSNTQYF. The CDR3 DNA is TGTGCCAGTAGTAGCCTGAGGGCGGGGACGTCGAATACGCAGTATTTT.